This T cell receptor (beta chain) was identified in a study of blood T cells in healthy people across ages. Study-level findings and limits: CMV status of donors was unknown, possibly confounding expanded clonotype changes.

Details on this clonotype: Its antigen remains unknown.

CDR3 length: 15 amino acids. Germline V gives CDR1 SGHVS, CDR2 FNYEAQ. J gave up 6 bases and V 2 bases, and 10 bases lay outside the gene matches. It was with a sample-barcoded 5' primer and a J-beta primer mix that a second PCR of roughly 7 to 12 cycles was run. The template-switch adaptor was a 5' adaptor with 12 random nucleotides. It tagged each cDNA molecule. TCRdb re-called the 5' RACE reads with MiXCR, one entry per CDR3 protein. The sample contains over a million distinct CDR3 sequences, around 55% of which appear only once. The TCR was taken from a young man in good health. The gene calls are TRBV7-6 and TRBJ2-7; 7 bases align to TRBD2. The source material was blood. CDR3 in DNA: TGTGCCAGCAGCTTATCCGTTGAAGGGGAGGGCGAGCAGTACTTC. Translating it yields CASSLSVEGEGEQYF.